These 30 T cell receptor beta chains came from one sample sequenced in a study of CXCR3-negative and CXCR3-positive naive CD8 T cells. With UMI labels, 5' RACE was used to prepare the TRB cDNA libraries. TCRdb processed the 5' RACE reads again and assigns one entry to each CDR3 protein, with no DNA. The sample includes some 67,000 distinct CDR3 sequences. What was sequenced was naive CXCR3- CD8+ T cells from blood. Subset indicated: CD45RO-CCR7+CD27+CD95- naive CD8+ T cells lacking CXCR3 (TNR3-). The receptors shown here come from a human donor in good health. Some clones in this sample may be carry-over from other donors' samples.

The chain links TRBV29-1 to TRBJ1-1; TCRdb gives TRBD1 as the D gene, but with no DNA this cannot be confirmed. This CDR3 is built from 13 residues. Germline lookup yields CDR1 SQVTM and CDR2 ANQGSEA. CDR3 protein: CSGTGQSNTEAFF. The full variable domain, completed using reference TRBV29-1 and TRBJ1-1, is SAVISQKPSRDICQRGTSLTIQCQVDSQVTMMFWYRQQPGQSLTLIATANQGSEATYESGFVIDKFPISRPNLTFSTLTVSNMSPEDSSIYLCSGTGQSNTEAFFGQGTRLTVV.

CDR3 region: CASGLLGGGRYNEQFF. The J gene is TRBJ2-1, the V gene TRBV12-5; with no DNA, the TCRdb D assignment of TRBD1 cannot be verified. This CDR3 is built from 16 residues. The germline V gene has CDR1 LGHNT and CDR2 FRNRAP.

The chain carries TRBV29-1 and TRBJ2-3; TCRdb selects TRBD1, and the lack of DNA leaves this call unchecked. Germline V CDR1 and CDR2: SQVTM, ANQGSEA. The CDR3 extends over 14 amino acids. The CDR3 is CSVPTGGYTDTQYF.

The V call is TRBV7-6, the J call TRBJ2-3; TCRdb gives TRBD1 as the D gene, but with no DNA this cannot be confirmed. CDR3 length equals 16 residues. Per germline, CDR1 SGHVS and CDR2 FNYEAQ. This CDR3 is CASSLAPRQITDTQYF.

CDR3 loop: CASSSGGPGGELFF. The rearrangement links TRBV7-3 to TRBJ2-2; there is no DNA to check the TCRdb D call of TRBD2. Germline CDR1 SGHTA, CDR2 FQGTGA. This CDR3 spans 14 amino acids.

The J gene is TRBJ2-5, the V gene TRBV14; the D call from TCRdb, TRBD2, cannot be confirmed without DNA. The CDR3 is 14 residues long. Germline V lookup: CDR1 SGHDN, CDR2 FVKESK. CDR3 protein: CASSQGGKQETQYF.

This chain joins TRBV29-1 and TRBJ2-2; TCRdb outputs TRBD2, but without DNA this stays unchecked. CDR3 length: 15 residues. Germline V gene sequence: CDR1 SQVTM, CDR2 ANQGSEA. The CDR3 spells CSVELPSRYTGELFF.

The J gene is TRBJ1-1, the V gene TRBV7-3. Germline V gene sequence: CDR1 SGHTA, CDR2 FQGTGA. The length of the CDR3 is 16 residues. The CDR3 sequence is CASSLTSFVGRTEAFF. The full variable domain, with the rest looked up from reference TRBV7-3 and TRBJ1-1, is GAGVSQTPSNKVTEKGKYVELRCDPISGHTALYWYRQSLGQGPEFLIYFQGTGAADDSGLPNDRFFAVRPEGSVSTLKIQRTERGDSAVYLCASSLTSFVGRTEAFFGQGTRLTVV.

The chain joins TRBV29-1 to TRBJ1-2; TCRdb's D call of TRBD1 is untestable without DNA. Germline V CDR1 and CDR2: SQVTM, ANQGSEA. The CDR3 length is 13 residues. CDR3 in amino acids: CSVPGQASGGYTF.

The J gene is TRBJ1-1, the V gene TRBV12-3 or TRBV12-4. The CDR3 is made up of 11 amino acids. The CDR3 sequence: CASSFGTEAFF.

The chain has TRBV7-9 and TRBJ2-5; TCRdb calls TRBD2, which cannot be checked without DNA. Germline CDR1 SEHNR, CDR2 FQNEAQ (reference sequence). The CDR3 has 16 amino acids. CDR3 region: CASSLPISGLQETQYF. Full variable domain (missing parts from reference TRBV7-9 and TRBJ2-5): DTGVSQNPRHKITKRGQNVTFRCDPISEHNRLYWYRQTLGQGPEFLTYFQNEAQLEKSRLLSDRFSAERPKGSFSTLEIQRTEQGDSAMYLCASSLPISGLQETQYFGPGTRLLVL.

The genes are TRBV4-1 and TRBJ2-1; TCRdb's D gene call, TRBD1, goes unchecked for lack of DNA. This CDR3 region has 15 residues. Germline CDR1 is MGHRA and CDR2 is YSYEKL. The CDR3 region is CASSQGPGGEYEQFF.

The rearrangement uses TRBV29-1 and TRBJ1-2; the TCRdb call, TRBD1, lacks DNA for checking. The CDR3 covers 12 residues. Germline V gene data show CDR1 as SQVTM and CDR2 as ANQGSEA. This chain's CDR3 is CSADLGPAGYTF. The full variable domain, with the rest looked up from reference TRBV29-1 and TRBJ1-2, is SAVISQKPSRDICQRGTSLTIQCQVDSQVTMMFWYRQQPGQSLTLIATANQGSEATYESGFVIDKFPISRPNLTFSTLTVSNMSPEDSSIYLCSADLGPAGYTFGSGTRLTVV.

The CDR3 spells CASSQDEVDYGYTF. V usage is TRBV4-1 and J usage is TRBJ1-2. Per germline, CDR1 MGHRA and CDR2 YSYEKL. There are 14 residues in the CDR3.

CDR3 amino acids: CASSQWTTQETQYF. The chain has TRBV4-3 and TRBJ2-5; the TRBD2 assignment by TCRdb is unverifiable without DNA. Germline CDR1 is LGHNA and CDR2 is YSLEER. This CDR3 comprises 14 residues.

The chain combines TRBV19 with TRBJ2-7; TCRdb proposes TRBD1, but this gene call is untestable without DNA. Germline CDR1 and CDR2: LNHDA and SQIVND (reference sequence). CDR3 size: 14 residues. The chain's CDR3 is CASSVRDKYDEQYF.

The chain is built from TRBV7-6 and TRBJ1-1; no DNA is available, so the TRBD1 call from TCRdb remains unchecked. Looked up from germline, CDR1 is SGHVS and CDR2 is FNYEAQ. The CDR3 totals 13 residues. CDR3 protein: CASSLGGLSEAFF.

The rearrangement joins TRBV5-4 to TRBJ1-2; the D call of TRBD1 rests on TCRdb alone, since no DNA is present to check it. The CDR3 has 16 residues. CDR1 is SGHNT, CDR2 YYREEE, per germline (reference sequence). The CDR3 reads CASSSTVTGLNYGYTF.

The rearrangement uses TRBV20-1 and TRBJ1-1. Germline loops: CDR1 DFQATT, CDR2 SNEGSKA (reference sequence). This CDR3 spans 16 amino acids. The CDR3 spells CSARDQGGRAETEAFF.

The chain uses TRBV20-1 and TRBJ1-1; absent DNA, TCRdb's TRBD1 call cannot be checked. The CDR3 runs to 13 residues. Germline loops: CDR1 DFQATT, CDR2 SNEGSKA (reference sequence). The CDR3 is CSAPGQGATEAFF.

The CDR3 here is CASIERGRADTQYF. V is TRBV2 and J is TRBJ2-3; the TCRdb D gene call, TRBD1, has no DNA to confirm it. Germline V gene sequence: CDR1 SNHLY, CDR2 FYNNEI. This CDR3 contains 14 residues.

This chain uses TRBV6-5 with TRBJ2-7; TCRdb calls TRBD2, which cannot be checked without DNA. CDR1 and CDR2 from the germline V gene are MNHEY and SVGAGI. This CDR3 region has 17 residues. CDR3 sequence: CASSHARAEPTIYEQYF.

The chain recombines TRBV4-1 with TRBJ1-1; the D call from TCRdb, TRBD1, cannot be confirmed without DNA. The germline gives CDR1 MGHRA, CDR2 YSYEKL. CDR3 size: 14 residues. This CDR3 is CASSQVQGNTEAFF.

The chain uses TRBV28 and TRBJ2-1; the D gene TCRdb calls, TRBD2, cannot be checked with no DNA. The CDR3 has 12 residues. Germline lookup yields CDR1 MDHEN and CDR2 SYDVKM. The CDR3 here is CASRASGNEQFF.

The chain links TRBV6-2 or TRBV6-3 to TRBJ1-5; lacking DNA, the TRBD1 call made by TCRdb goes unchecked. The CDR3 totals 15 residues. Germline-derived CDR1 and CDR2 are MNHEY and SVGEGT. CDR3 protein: CASSSTGHSNQPQHF.

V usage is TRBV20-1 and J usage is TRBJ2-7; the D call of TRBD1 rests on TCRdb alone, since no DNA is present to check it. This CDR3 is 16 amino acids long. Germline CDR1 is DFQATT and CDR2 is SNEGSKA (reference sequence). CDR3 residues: CSATPMGRQQIYEQYF.

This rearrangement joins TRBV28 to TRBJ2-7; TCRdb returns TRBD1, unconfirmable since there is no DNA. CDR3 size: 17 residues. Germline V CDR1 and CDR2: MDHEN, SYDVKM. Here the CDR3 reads CASSLATGWTPSYEQYF.

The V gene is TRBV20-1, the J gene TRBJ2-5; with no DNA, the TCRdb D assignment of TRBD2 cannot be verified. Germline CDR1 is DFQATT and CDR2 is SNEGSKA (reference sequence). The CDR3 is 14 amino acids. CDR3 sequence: CSAEGLAGEETQYF.

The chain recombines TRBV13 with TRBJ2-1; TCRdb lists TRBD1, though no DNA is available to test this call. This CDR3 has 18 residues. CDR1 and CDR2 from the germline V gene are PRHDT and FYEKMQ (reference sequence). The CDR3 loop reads CASSLARGRLAAYNEQFF.

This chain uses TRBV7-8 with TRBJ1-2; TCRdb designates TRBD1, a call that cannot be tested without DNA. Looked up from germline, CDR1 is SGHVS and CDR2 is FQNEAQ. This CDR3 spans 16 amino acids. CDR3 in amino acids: CASSLEVSGTGIGYTF. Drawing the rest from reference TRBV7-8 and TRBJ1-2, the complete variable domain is GAGVSQSPRYKVAKRGQDVALRCDPISGHVSLFWYQQALGQGPEFLTYFQNEAQLDKSGLPSDRFFAERPEGSVSTLKIQRTQQEDSAVYLCASSLEVSGTGIGYTFGSGTRLTVV.